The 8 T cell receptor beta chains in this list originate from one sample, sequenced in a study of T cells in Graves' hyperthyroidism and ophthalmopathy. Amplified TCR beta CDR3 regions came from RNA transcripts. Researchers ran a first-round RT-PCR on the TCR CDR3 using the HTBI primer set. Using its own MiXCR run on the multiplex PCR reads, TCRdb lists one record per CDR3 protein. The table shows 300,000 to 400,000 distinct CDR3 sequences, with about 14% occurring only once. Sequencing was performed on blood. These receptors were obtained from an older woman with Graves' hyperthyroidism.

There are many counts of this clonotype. As DNA, the CDR3 is TGCAGTGCTAGGGGAGAGGGATCCTATGGCTACACCTTC. Amino acids: CSARGEGSYGYTF. V gene TRBV20-1 combines with J gene TRBJ1-2; no firm D call. Deletions cut 3 bases from V and 4 bases from J, with 12 bases between. The CDR3 loop spans 13 amino acids. Germline lookup yields CDR1 DFQATT and CDR2 SNEGSKA (reference sequence).

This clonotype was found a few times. The CDR3 bases are TGTGCCAGCTGGGGGTCGGGGGCCGGGGATACGCAGTATTTT. This codes for CASWGSGAGDTQYF. The genes are TRBV6-1 and TRBJ2-3, with D perhaps being TRBD1 or TRBD2 (6 bases each). V dropped 8 bases and J dropped 6 bases, with 18 bases sitting between them. The CDR3 consists of 14 residues. Per germline, CDR1 MNHNS and CDR2 SASEGT.

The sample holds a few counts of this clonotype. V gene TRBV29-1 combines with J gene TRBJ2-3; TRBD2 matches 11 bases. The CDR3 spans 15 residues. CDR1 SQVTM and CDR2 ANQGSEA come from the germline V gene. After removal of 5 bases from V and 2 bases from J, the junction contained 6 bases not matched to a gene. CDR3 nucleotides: TGCAGCGTTCCGCCACTAGCGGGAGTCACAGATACGCAGTATTTT. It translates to CSVPPLAGVTDTQYF.

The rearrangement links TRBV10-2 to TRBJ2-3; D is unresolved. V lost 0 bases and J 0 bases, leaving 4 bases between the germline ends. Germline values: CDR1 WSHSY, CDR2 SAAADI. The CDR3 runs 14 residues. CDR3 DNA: TGCGCCAGCAGTGAGTCCCGAAGCACAGATACGCAGTATTTT. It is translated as CASSESRSTDTQYF.

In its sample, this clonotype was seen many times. The CDR3 reads CASSEARLDTEAFF. The CDR3 DNA reads TGTGCCAGCAGTGAAGCCCGGCTGGACACTGAAGCTTTCTTT. This chain connects TRBV6-1 to TRBJ1-1; D is uncertain. CDR3 length: 14 amino acids. Germline V gene lookup returns CDR1 MNHNS and CDR2 SASEGT. V lost 0 bases, J lost 3 bases, and 8 bases lay in between.

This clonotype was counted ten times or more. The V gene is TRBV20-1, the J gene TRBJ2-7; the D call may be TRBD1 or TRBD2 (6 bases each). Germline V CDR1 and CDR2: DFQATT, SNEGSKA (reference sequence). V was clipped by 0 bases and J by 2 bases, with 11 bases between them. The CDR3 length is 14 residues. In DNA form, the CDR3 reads TGCAGTGCTAGAGAGCAGAGGGGGGCCTACGAGCAGTACTTC. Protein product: CSAREQRGAYEQYF.

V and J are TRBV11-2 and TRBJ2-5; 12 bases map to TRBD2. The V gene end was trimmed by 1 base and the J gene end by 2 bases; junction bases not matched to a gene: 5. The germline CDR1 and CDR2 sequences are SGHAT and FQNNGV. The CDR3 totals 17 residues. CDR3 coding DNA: TGTGCCAGCAGCTTAGCGCAAGGACTAGCGGGGCAAGAGACCCAGTACTTC. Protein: CASSLAQGLAGQETQYF.

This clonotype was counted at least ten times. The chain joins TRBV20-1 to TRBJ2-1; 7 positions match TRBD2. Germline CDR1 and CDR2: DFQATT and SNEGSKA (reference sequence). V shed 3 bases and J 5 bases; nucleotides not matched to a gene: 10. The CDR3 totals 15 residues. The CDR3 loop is CSASLGGGRDNEQFF. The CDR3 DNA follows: TGCAGTGCTAGTTTGGGGGGAGGGAGGGACAATGAGCAGTTCTTC.